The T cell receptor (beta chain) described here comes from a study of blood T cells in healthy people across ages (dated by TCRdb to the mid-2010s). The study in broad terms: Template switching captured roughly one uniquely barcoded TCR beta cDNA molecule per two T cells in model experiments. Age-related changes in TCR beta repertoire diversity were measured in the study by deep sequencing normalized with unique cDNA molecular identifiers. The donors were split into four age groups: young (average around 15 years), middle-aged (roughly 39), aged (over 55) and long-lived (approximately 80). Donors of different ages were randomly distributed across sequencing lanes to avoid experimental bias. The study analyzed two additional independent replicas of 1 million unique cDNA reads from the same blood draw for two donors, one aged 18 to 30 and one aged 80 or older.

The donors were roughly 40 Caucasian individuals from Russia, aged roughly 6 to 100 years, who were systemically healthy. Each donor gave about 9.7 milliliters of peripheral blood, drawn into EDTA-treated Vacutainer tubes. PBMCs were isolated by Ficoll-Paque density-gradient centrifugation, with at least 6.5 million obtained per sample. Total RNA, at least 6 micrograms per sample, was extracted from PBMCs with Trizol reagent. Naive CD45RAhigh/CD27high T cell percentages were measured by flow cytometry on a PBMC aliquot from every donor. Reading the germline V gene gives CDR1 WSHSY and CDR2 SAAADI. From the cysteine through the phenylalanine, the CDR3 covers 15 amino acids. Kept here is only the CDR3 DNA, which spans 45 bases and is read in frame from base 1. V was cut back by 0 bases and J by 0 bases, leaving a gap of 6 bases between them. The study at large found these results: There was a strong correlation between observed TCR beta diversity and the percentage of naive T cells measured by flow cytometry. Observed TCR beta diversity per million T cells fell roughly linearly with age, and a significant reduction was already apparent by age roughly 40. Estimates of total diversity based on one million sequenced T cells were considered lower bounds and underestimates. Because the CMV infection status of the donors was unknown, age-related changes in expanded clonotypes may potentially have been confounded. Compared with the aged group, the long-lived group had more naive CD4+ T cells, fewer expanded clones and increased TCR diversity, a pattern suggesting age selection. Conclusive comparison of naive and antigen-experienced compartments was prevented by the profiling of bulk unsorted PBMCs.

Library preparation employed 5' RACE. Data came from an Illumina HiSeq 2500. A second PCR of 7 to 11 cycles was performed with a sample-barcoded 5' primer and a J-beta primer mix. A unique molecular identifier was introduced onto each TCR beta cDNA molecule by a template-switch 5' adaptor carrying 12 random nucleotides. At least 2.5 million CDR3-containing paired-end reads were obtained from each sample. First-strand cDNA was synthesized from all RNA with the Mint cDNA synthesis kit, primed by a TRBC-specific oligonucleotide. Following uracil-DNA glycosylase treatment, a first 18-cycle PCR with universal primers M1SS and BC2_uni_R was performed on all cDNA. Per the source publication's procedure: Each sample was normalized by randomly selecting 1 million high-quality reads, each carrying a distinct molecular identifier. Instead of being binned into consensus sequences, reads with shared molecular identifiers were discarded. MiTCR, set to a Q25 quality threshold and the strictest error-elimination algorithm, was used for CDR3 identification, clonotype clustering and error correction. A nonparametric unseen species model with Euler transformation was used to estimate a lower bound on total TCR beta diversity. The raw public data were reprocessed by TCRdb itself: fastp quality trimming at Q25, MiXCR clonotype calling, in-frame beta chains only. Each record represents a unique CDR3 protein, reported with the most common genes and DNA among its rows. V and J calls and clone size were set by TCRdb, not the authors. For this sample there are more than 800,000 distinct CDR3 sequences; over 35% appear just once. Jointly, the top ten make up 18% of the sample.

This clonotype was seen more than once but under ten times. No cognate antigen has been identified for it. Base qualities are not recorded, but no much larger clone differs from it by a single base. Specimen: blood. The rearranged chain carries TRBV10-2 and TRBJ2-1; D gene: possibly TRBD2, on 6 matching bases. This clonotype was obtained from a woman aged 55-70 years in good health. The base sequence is TGCGCCAGCAGTGAGTCGGGAGGCTCCTACAATGAGCAGTTCTTC. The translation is CASSESGGSYNEQFF.